The 19 T cell receptor beta chains below come from one sample, sequenced in a study of CD8+ T cells in alopecia areata. Treatment of the sample: oral pan-JAK inhibitor, 5-10 mg twice daily. Sequencing relied on a cDNA template that was reverse transcribed from extracted RNA. Assay: immunoSEQ multiplex PCR; the TCRdb copy retains only in-frame clones and omits some. Among over 100,000 clones listed, around 56% were seen once. The sequenced sample was CD4+ T cells sorted from blood, obtained at week 4, from a patient treated with tofacitinib. The receptors were sampled from a human donor with alopecia areata.

This clone was seen just once. This chain joins TRBV23-1 and TRBJ2-7, with D perhaps given as TRBD1 or TRBD2 (5 bases each). TRBV23-1 is assigned to the ORF class and has an uncertain function. The CDR3 is made up of 15 amino acids. Trimming cost V 5 bases and J 2 bases, with 16 bases left between them. The CDR3 DNA follows: TGCGCCAGCAGTTCACCGGGACGGCAAACCTACGAGCAGTACTTC. It codes for CASSSPGRQTYEQYF.

This clone showed up just a few times. Relative to the germline gene, one junction end is altered; a read error may explain this. The chain is built from TRBV6-5 and TRBJ2-7; D perhaps matches TRBD1 (6 bases). This CDR3 has 13 residues. Germline values: CDR1 MNHEY, CDR2 SVGAGI. The CDR3 sequence is CASSFNRETSPLF. The CDR3 DNA is TGTGCCAGCAGTTTCAACAGGGAGACTTCGCCCCTCTTC.

The rearrangement links TRBV7-3 to TRBJ1-1, with 8 bases matching TRBD1. CDR3 length: 15 residues. V lost 5 bases to trimming and J lost 1 base; unmatched junction nucleotides: 6. Germline V gives CDR1 SGHTA, CDR2 FQGTGA. This CDR3 is CASSTGQGGNTEAFF. CDR3 nucleotides: TGTGCCAGCAGCACCGGACAGGGAGGGAACACTGAAGCTTTCTTT.

The chain has TRBV15 and TRBJ2-3; 8 nucleotides agree with TRBD2. Per the germline V gene, CDR1 is LNHNV and CDR2 is YYDKDF (reference sequence). This CDR3 is 15 amino acids long. V lost 3 bases to trimming and J lost 6 bases; unmatched junction nucleotides: 8. CDR3 in amino acids: CATSRNSGIGDTQYF. In DNA, the CDR3 is TGTGCCACCAGCAGGAATAGCGGGATCGGGGATACGCAGTATTTT. Full variable domain (missing parts from reference TRBV15 and TRBJ2-3): DAMVIQNPRYQVTQFGKPVTLSCSQTLNHNVMYWYQQKSSQAPKLLFHYYDKDFNNEADTPDNFQSRRPNTSFCFLDIRSPGLGDTAMYLCATSRNSGIGDTQYFGPGTRLTVL.

The chain uses TRBV2 and TRBJ2-1; 8 nucleotides match TRBD2. Unmatched junction bases numbered 11, after V lost 5 bases and J lost 2 bases. CDR3 length equals 17 residues. The germline gives CDR1 SNHLY, CDR2 FYNNEI. The CDR3 DNA reads TGTGCCAGCAGTACAAGCCTCGCGGGGGGACCCTACAATGAGCAGTTCTTC. Residues: CASSTSLAGGPYNEQFF.

The chain couples TRBV29-1 to TRBJ2-1; a weak D match, TRBD1 (6 bases). The CDR3 loop spans 14 amino acids. With 5 bases removed from V and 0 bases from J, the gap between germline ends came to 11 bases. Germline CDR1 reads SQVTM; CDR2 reads ANQGSEA. The CDR3 sequence is CSVIVGASYNEQFF. CDR3 DNA sequence: TGCAGCGTTATCGTGGGGGCCTCCTACAATGAGCAGTTCTTC.

This chain uses TRBV19 with TRBJ2-1; D is perhaps TRBD2 (6 bases). Germline V gives CDR1 LNHDA, CDR2 SQIVND (reference sequence). The CDR3 has 16 amino acids. Trimming stripped 3 bases from V and 9 bases from J, with 21 bases between. This chain's CDR3 is CASSMAGKAKAGEQFF. For the CDR3, the DNA is TGTGCCAGTAGTATGGCAGGGAAGGCTAAAGCGGGTGAGCAGTTCTTC.

This sequence joins TRBV25-1 and TRBJ2-1, with D unclear. This CDR3 comprises 14 residues. Trimming removed 5 bases from V and 6 bases from J, with 14 bases in between. From germline, CDR1 is MGHDK and CDR2 SYGVNS. The CDR3 region is CASSKPIPGNEQFF. Here the CDR3 DNA reads TGTGCCAGCAGTAAACCGATACCGGGCAATGAGCAGTTCTTC.

The V call is TRBV9, the J call TRBJ2-1; TRBD1 is a possible D gene (5 bases). With 0 bases removed from V and 6 bases from J, the gap between germline ends came to 7 bases. Germline V gene data show CDR1 as SGDLS and CDR2 as YYNGEE. The CDR3 totals 13 residues. The CDR3 protein is CASSVAGLNEQFF. The CDR3, as DNA: TGTGCCAGCAGCGTAGCAGGGCTCAATGAGCAGTTCTTC.

This clone appeared a few times. This sequence joins TRBV19 and TRBJ1-1; 11 nucleotides align to TRBD1. The CDR3 extends over 17 amino acids. Germline V CDR1 and CDR2: LNHDA, SQIVND (reference sequence). V dropped 7 bases and J dropped 4; count of bases not matched to a gene: 14. CDR3 bases: TGTGCCAGTAATCACATTCGTCCCGGGACAGGGGGCACTGAAGCTTTCTTT. Amino acids: CASNHIRPGTGGTEAFF. The full variable domain, completed using reference TRBV19 and TRBJ1-1, is DGGITQSPKYLFRKEGQNVTLSCEQNLNHDAMYWYRQDPGQGLRLIYYSQIVNDFQKGDIAEGYSVSREKKESFPLTVTSAQKNPTAFYLCASNHIRPGTGGTEAFFGQGTRLTVV.

The rearrangement uses TRBV29-1 and TRBJ1-1; D is unresolved. Germline V gene data show CDR1 as SQVTM and CDR2 as ANQGSEA. The CDR3 contains 16 residues. Trimming took off 0 bases at V and 3 bases at J, with 17 bases between the two ends. This CDR3 is CSVEDLPAVRDTEAFF. The CDR3 bases are TGCAGCGTTGAAGATCTCCCGGCAGTAAGGGACACTGAAGCTTTCTTT.

CDR3 residues: CASSEYPDRGREQYF. CDR3 in DNA: TGTGCCAGCAGTGAATACCCCGACAGGGGTAGGGAGCAGTACTTC. The V and J genes are TRBV25-1 and TRBJ2-7, with 8 bases matching TRBD1. The CDR3 runs to 15 residues. Germline trimming cut 0 bases from V and 7 bases from J; bases unmatched to any gene: 8. The V gene's germline CDR1 is MGHDK and CDR2 SYGVNS.

In this sample, this clone turned up a few times. The J gene is TRBJ2-5, the V gene TRBV5-1, with 7 bases identical to TRBD2. Germline V gene data show CDR1 as SGHRS and CDR2 as YFSETQ. The CDR3 has 12 residues. V dropped 0 bases and J dropped 7; count of bases not matched to a gene: 0. The CDR3 is CASSLGGRTQYF. CDR3 bases: TGCGCCAGCAGCTTGGGCGGGAGGACCCAGTACTTC.

The chain employs TRBV14 and TRBJ2-7, with TRBD1 identical over 7 bases. This CDR3 spans 14 amino acids. Trimming removed 0 bases from V and 6 bases from J; junction bases left unmatched: 5. Per the germline V gene, CDR1 is SGHDN and CDR2 is FVKESK. The CDR3 bases are TGTGCCAGCAGCCAAGAGACAGGGTTTGGCGAGCAGTACTTC. The encoded protein is CASSQETGFGEQYF.

The rearrangement joins TRBV6-5 to TRBJ1-4, with 7 bases matching TRBD1. From germline, CDR1 is MNHEY and CDR2 SVGAGI. The CDR3 loop spans 15 amino acids. Losses at the gene ends were 6 bases for V and 5 bases for J; bases not matched to a gene: 9. The CDR3 is CASSGLDRLNEKLFF. Written as DNA, the CDR3 is TGTGCCAGCAGCGGGCTGGACAGGCTAAATGAAAAACTGTTTTTT.

V usage is TRBV5-1 and J usage is TRBJ2-1, with TRBD2 identical over 8 bases. Germline trimming cut 4 bases from V and 8 bases from J; bases unmatched to any gene: 8. CDR3 size: 14 residues. Germline loops: CDR1 SGHRS, CDR2 YFSETQ. In DNA, the CDR3 is TGCGCCAGCAGCGGCGGGGGGCCCAGGGATGAGCAGTTCTTC. Protein: CASSGGGPRDEQFF. The full variable domain, completed using reference TRBV5-1 and TRBJ2-1, is KAGVTQTPRYLIKTRGQQVTLSCSPISGHRSVSWYQQTPGQGLQFLFEYFSETQRNKGNFPGRFSGRQFSNSRSEMNVSTLELGDSALYLCASSGGGPRDEQFFGPGTRLTVL.

This clone was detected a few times. The chain combines TRBV10-3 with TRBJ2-7; maybe TRBD1 (7 bases). CDR1 is ENHRY, CDR2 SYGVKD, per germline. This CDR3 has 13 residues. V dropped 6 bases and J dropped 2 bases, with 11 bases sitting between them. The DNA for the CDR3 is TGTGCCATCAGCCAGGGGGAGGCCTACGAGCAGTACTTC. Residues: CAISQGEAYEQYF.

V is TRBV30 and J is TRBJ2-7; the match to TRBD2 covers 12 bases. CDR3 size: 14 residues. The V gene's germline CDR1 is GTSNPN and CDR2 SVGIG (reference sequence). Unmatched junction bases numbered 2, after V lost 3 bases and J lost 2 bases. CDR3 residues: CAWRRLAGAYEQYF. The CDR3 coding sequence is TGTGCCTGGAGGAGACTAGCGGGAGCCTACGAGCAGTACTTC.

This clone was detected only a few times. The chain joins TRBV30 to TRBJ2-1; the match to TRBD2 covers 8 bases. This CDR3 region has 14 residues. The germline CDR1 and CDR2 sequences are GTSNPN and SVGIG (reference sequence). The V segment lost 2 bases and the J segment 3 bases; nucleotides outside the gene matches: 3. The CDR3 region is CAWSSLAGYNEQFF. The DNA of the CDR3 is TGTGCCTGGAGTAGTCTAGCGGGCTACAATGAGCAGTTCTTC.